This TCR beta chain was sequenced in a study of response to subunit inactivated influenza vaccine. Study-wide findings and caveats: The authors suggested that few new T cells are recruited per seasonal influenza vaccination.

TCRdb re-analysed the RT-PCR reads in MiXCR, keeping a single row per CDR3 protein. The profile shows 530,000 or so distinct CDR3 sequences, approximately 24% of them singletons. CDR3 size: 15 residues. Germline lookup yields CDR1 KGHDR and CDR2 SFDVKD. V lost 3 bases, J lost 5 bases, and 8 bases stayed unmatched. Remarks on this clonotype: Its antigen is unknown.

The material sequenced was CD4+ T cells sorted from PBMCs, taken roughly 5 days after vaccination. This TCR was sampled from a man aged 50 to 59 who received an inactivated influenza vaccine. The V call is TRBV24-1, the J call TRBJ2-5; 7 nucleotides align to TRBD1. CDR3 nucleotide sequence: TGTGCCACCAGTGATCCGGGACAGTTTCAGGAGACCCAGTACTTC. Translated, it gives CATSDPGQFQETQYF.